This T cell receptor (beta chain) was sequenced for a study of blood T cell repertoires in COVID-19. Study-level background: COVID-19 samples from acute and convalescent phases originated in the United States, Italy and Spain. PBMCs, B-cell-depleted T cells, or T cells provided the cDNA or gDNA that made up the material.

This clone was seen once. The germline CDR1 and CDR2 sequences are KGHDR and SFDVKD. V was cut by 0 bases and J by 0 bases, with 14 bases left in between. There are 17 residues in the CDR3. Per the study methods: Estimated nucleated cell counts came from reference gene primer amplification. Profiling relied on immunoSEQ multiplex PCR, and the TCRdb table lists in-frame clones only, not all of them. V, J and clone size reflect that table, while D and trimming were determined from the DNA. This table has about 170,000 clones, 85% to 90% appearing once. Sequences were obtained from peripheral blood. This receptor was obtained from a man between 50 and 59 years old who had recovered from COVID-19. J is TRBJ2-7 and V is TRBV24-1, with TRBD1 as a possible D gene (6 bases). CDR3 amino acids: CATSDLQGHFSSYEQYF. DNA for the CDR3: TGTGCCACCAGTGATTTGCAGGGGCATTTCAGCTCCTACGAGCAGTACTTC.